This entry lists 27 T cell receptor beta chains sequenced from one sample in a study of cytomegalovirus exposure and HLA in healthy donors. It was with 60 Vbeta and 13 Jbeta primers that the PCR ran. TCRdb's copy holds only in-frame clones and misses some; the assay was immunoSEQ multiplex PCR. The sample holds some 150,000 clones, almost 85% seen once. Sequencing input: PBMCs. Every receptor here comes from a woman aged 40 to 50 in good health and CMV-seronegative.

The chain has TRBV27 and TRBJ2-7; 9 positions match TRBD2. Germline V CDR1 and CDR2: MNHEY, SMNVEV (reference sequence). CDR3 length: 14 amino acids. The V gene end was trimmed by 1 base and the J gene end by 5 bases; junction bases not matched to a gene: 3. CDR3 nucleotide sequence: TGTGCCAGCAGTTTATTTAGCGGGAGTAACGAGCAGTACTTC. It yields the protein CASSLFSGSNEQYF.

This chain uses TRBV15 with TRBJ2-7; D uncertain. The CDR3 is 13 residues long. Trimming left V 0 bases short and J 6 bases short, with 9 bases between. Per the germline V gene, CDR1 is LNHNV and CDR2 is YYDKDF (reference sequence). The CDR3 DNA reads TGTGCCACCAGCAGAGATTGGTACATCGAGCAGTACTTC. It yields the protein CATSRDWYIEQYF.

The CDR3 loop reads CASSLFLSGRSSTDTQYF. DNA of the CDR3: TGTGCCAGCAGTTTATTCCTTAGCGGGAGGTCTAGCACAGATACGCAGTATTTT. This chain uses TRBV27 with TRBJ2-3; 10 bases are shared with TRBD2. After removal of 1 base from V and 0 bases from J, the junction contained 7 bases not matched to a gene. The CDR3 loop spans 18 amino acids. Germline V gene data show CDR1 as MNHEY and CDR2 as SMNVEV (reference sequence).

The chain uses TRBV9 and TRBJ1-1; 8 positions agree with TRBD1. Germline loops: CDR1 SGDLS, CDR2 YYNGEE. This CDR3 region has 15 residues. V was pared by 3 bases and J by 7 bases, with 11 bases of the junction left unmatched. CDR3 sequence (DNA): TGTGCCAGCAGCGAGGGGACAGGTGGTTATGGTGAAGCTTTCTTT. Protein sequence: CASSEGTGGYGEAFF.

The chain carries TRBV6-1 and TRBJ1-3; D not certain. The CDR3 extends over 14 amino acids. Looked up from germline, CDR1 is MNHNS and CDR2 is SASEGT. V was shortened by 2 bases and J by 4 bases, with 9 bases between the two germline ends. The CDR3 DNA is TGTGCCAGCAGTGAAATGACCGGGGGAAACACCATATATTTT. The encoded protein is CASSEMTGGNTIYF.

This clone showed up just a few times. The chain is built from TRBV7-2 and TRBJ2-5, with D maybe TRBD2 (5 bases). Trimming removed 0 bases at V and 5 bases at J, with 10 bases between. The CDR3 is 14 residues long. Germline assignment: CDR1 SGHTA and CDR2 FQGNSA. The CDR3 here is CASSLAGSQETQYF. The CDR3 nucleotides are TGTGCCAGCAGCTTAGCGGGGAGCCAGGAGACCCAGTACTTC.

The chain combines TRBV19 with TRBJ1-1; 7 nucleotides align to TRBD1. Germline CDR1 reads LNHDA; CDR2 reads SQIVND (reference sequence). The CDR3 runs 18 residues. V gave up 2 bases and J gave up 3 bases; unmatched junction bases: 15. The CDR3 sequence is CASSIFRTGGVRDTEAFF. The CDR3 coding sequence is TGTGCCAGTAGTATATTTAGGACAGGTGGGGTCCGTGACACTGAAGCTTTCTTT.

The rearrangement links TRBV16 to TRBJ1-5; D is ambiguous. The CDR3 is 15 amino acids. V was cut by 2 bases and J by 3 bases, with 11 bases left in between. Germline V gives CDR1 KGHSY, CDR2 FQNENV. CDR3 loop: CASSQESGINQPQHF. Written as DNA, the CDR3 is TGTGCCAGCAGCCAAGAGTCAGGCATCAATCAGCCCCAGCATTTT.

The rearrangement links TRBV28 to TRBJ1-2; D is unclear. CDR1 and CDR2 from the germline V gene are MDHEN and SYDVKM. The length of the CDR3 is 12 residues. Trimming took 6 bases from V and 4 from J, leaving 9 bases between them. The DNA of the CDR3 is TGTGCCAGCAGACTAGGAACCTATGGCTACACCTTC. Encoded protein: CASRLGTYGYTF.

The J gene is TRBJ2-7, the V gene TRBV27; D is unclear. CDR1 is MNHEY, CDR2 SMNVEV, per germline (reference sequence). This CDR3 spans 12 amino acids. Trimming took off 7 bases at V and 1 base at J, with 8 bases between the two ends. CDR3 nucleotides: TGTGCCAGCATTAGTGCATCCTACGAGCAGTACTTC. Amino acids: CASISASYEQYF.

The DNA for the CDR3 is TGTGCCAGTAGTCCCCGGACAGGAGACTACGAGCAGTACTTC. Protein product: CASSPRTGDYEQYF. V and J are TRBV19 and TRBJ2-7, with 7 bases lining up with TRBD1. The V and J ends lost 5 bases and 3 bases, in that order; junction bases with no gene match: 7. Germline V gene lookup returns CDR1 LNHDA and CDR2 SQIVND (reference sequence). The CDR3 loop spans 14 amino acids. Together with reference TRBV19 and TRBJ2-7, the CDR3 gives the full variable domain: DGGITQSPKYLFRKEGQNVTLSCEQNLNHDAMYWYRQDPGQGLRLIYYSQIVNDFQKGDIAEGYSVSREKKESFPLTVTSAQKNPTAFYLCASSPRTGDYEQYFGPGTRLTVT.

This chain connects TRBV5-8 to TRBJ1-5; 7 bases fit TRBD1. V shed 2 bases and J 6 bases; nucleotides not matched to a gene: 5. The length of the CDR3 is 14 residues. Germline V gene lookup returns CDR1 SGHTS and CDR2 YDEGEE. CDR3 sequence (DNA): TGTGCCAGCAGCTTCGAGGGGGCGCGTCAGCCCCAGCATTTT. Protein product: CASSFEGARQPQHF.

The V and J genes are TRBV9 and TRBJ2-2, with 16 positions matching TRBD2. With V trimmed by 4 bases and J by 4 bases, 7 bases remained unmatched. The CDR3 loop spans 18 amino acids. CDR1 SGDLS and CDR2 YYNGEE come from the germline V gene. The CDR3 is CASSTGLAGGGGTGELFF. As DNA, the CDR3 is TGTGCCAGCAGCACGGGACTAGCGGGAGGGGGGGGCACCGGGGAGCTGTTTTTT. The full variable domain, its missing parts supplied by reference TRBV9 and TRBJ2-2, is DSGVTQTPKHLITATGQRVTLRCSPRSGDLSVYWYQQSLDQGLQFLIQYYNGEERAKGNILERFSAQQFPDLHSELNLSSLELGDSALYFCASSTGLAGGGGTGELFFGEGSRLTVL.

This sequence joins TRBV5-6 and TRBJ2-7, with 10 bases aligning to TRBD2. This CDR3 comprises 18 residues. Germline lookup yields CDR1 SGHDT and CDR2 YYEEEE. Germline trimming cut 0 bases from V and 1 base from J; bases unmatched to any gene: 10. The CDR3 DNA reads TGTGCCAGCAGCTTGGAGGCTAGCGGGAGACGTGGTTCCTACGAGCAGTACTTC. Its protein product is CASSLEASGRRGSYEQYF.

The V call is TRBV18, the J call TRBJ2-1; 7 bases match TRBD1. The ends lost 5 bases at V and 6 bases at J; junction bases unmatched: 7. This CDR3 contains 14 residues. Looked up from germline, CDR1 is KGHSH and CDR2 is LQKENI. For the CDR3, the DNA is TGTGCCAGCTCAGGGCTGGCAGGGGGCAATGAGCAGTTCTTC. Protein product: CASSGLAGGNEQFF. Full variable domain (remainder filled in from reference TRBV18 and TRBJ2-1): NAGVMQNPRHLVRRRGQEARLRCSPMKGHSHVYWYRQLPEEGLKFMVYLQKENIIDESGMPKERFSAEFPKEGPSILRIQQVVRGDSAAYFCASSGLAGGNEQFFGPGTRLTVL.

This clone was detected only once. The chain has TRBV5-4 and TRBJ2-1; TRBD2 matches at 8 bases. The CDR3 is 16 residues long. With V trimmed by 4 bases and J by 9 bases, 15 bases remained unmatched. Germline CDR1 and CDR2: SGHNT and YYREEE (reference sequence). The DNA of the CDR3 is TGTGCCAGCAGCCCCGGGGGCCACAGCGGGAGCCGTGAGCAGTTCTTC. It codes for CASSPGGHSGSREQFF.

This clone was found once. The chain is built from TRBV16 and TRBJ2-7; D gene ambiguous. V lost 1 base and J lost 3, with 7 bases in between. The CDR3 spans 13 residues. CDR1 is KGHSY and CDR2 is FQNENV in the germline V gene. CDR3 loop: CASSQYRDYEQYF. CDR3 coding DNA: TGTGCCAGCAGCCAATACAGAGACTACGAGCAGTACTTC. Full variable domain (rest looked up from reference TRBV16 and TRBJ2-7): GEEVAQTPKHLVRGEGQKAKLYCAPIKGHSYVFWYQQVLKNEFKFLISFQNENVFDETGMPKERFSAKCLPNSPCSLEIQATKLEDSAVYFCASSQYRDYEQYFGPGTRLTVT.

In nucleotides, the CDR3 is TGTGCCAGCTCACCACCGGCTGGCTACGAGCAGTACTTC. Its translation is CASSPPAGYEQYF. The rearrangement uses TRBV18 and TRBJ2-7, with D unresolved. Trimming left V 0 bases short and J 3 bases short, with 6 bases between. The germline V gene has CDR1 KGHSH and CDR2 LQKENI. The CDR3 has 13 amino acids.

The V and J genes are TRBV2 and TRBJ2-3; TRBD2 matches 10 bases. CDR3 length: 14 residues. V was clipped by 10 bases and J by 7 bases; unmatched bases: 11. In germline, CDR1 is SNHLY, CDR2 FYNNEI. CDR3: CATRLAGAGNTQYF. For the CDR3, the DNA is TGTGCCACCCGGCTAGCGGGAGCTGGAAATACGCAGTATTTT.

This chain joins TRBV6-5 and TRBJ2-5, with D possibly being TRBD2 (6 bases). The J call is doubtful: the DNA matches TRBJ2-7 better. Germline CDR1 is MNHEY and CDR2 is SVGAGI. The CDR3 is 14 amino acids. CDR3 protein: CASSYSEGYYEQYF. In nucleotides, the CDR3 is TGTGCCAGCAGTTACTCGGAGGGGTACTACGAGCAGTACTTC.

V usage is TRBV27 and J usage is TRBJ2-1; D might be TRBD1 (6 bases). The CDR3 is made up of 16 amino acids. The V end lost 4 bases, the J end lost 2 bases, and 15 bases lay between the germline ends. The germline V gene has CDR1 MNHEY and CDR2 SMNVEV (reference sequence). CDR3 loop: CASSSRLQGPYNEQFF. The DNA for the CDR3 is TGTGCCAGCAGTTCGAGACTACAGGGCCCCTACAATGAGCAGTTCTTC.

The chain carries TRBV5-4 and TRBJ2-5; 13 bases align to TRBD2. The assigned J gene may be wrong: the sequence end matches TRBJ2-7 better. Germline-derived CDR1 and CDR2 are SGHNT and YYREEE (reference sequence). This CDR3 contains 16 residues. The CDR3 spells CASSSGGTSGIYEQYF. The CDR3, as DNA: TGTGCCAGCAGCTCTGGGGGGACTAGCGGGATCTACGAGCAGTACTTC.

This chain connects TRBV6-1 to TRBJ1-2; the D is unclear. The V end was cut by 10 bases, the J end by 5 bases, with 11 bases between. This CDR3 region has 11 residues. Germline V gene data show CDR1 as MNHNS and CDR2 as SASEGT. CDR3 nucleotide sequence: TGTGCCACCTCCCCCCTGTATGGCTACACCTTC. Translating gives CATSPLYGYTF.

The chain carries TRBV7-3 and TRBJ2-7, with D possibly being TRBD2 (5 bases). V lost 5 bases to trimming and J lost 2 bases, with 10 bases between them. This CDR3 comprises 13 residues. CDR1 is SGHTA, CDR2 FQGTGA, per germline. The DNA of the CDR3 is TGTGCCAGCAGCCCCGGGAACGCCTACGAGCAGTACTTC. Residues: CASSPGNAYEQYF.

The chain recombines TRBV5-4 with TRBJ2-3; 8 nucleotides line up with TRBD1. Germline V gene data show CDR1 as SGHNT and CDR2 as YYREEE (reference sequence). This CDR3 has 13 residues. J lost 6 bases, V lost 4 bases, and 4 bases had no gene match. The CDR3 sequence: CASSLDRDDTQYF. DNA of the CDR3: TGTGCCAGCAGCCTGGACAGGGACGATACGCAGTATTTT.

V gene TRBV28 combines with J gene TRBJ1-5; 8 nucleotides agree with TRBD1. Trimming at V came to 6 bases and at J to 7 bases, leaving 14 bases not matched to a gene. Germline loops: CDR1 MDHEN, CDR2 SYDVKM. The CDR3 is made up of 16 amino acids. CDR3 in amino acids: CASSPTSGGPYQPQHF. The CDR3 DNA reads as TGTGCCAGCAGCCCGACATCAGGGGGCCCCTACCAGCCCCAGCATTTT.

The V and J genes are TRBV28 and TRBJ2-3; a possible D gene is TRBD2 (6 bases). The CDR3 spans 19 residues. The V and J ends lost 2 bases and 5 bases respectively, with 26 bases between them. In germline, CDR1 is MDHEN, CDR2 SYDVKM. CDR3 protein: CASSLEVYGASEVVDTQYF. CDR3 DNA sequence: TGTGCCAGCAGTTTAGAGGTGTATGGGGCTAGCGAGGTCGTAGATACGCAGTATTTT.